A selection of T cell receptor beta chains follows, all from one sample in a study of blood T cells in healthy people across ages. Each CDR3 protein is one row after TCRdb ran MiXCR on the 5' RACE reads. The table shows 720,000 or so distinct CDR3 sequences, with roughly two fifths occurring only once. Sequenced sample: blood. The origin of the receptors is an elderly man in good health. CDR3s include the opening cysteine and the closing phenylalanine or tryptophan. A D gene is named only where the DNA matches it firmly. Some rows mark clone size as missing; the rest say once, few, many or name a class of expanded clone.

j_gene | d_gene | abundance | v_gene | CDR3aa | CDR3nt
TRBJ2-5 | . | few | TRBV25-1 | CASSERGGSEQYF | TGTGCCAGCAGTGAAAGAGGGGGGTCTGAGCAGTACTTC
TRBJ2-1 | TRBD2 | . | TRBV11-3 | CASSSPSGGYNEQFF | TGTGCCAGCAGCTCTCCTAGCGGGGGGTACAATGAGCAGTTCTTC
TRBJ1-5 | . | . | TRBV6-5 | CASNRQYSNQPQHF | TGTGCCAGCAACCGACAGTATAGCAATCAGCCCCAGCATTTT
TRBJ2-5 | . | . | TRBV5-4 | CATSLDRQQETQYF | TGTGCCACCTCCCTTGATAGACAGCAAGAGACCCAGTACTTC
TRBJ2-7 | . | . | TRBV5-1 | CASSLGQPNEQYF | TGCGCCAGCAGCTTGGGACAGCCCAATGAGCAGTACTTC
TRBJ2-3 | . | . | TRBV10-1 | CASSESRGRDTQYF | TGCGCCAGCAGTGAGTCGCGCGGGCGAGATACGCAGTATTTT
TRBJ1-1 | . | . | TRBV6-2/TRBV6-3 | CASSYRGVSENTEAFF | TGTGCCAGCAGTTACAGGGGGGTATCGGAAAACACTGAAGCTTTCTTT
TRBJ2-1 | TRBD2 | . | TRBV20-1 | CSALIAGYNEQFF | TGCAGTGCCCTTATAGCGGGATACAATGAGCAGTTCTTC
TRBJ2-6 | . | few | TRBV4-3 | CASSQDLGTGANVLTF | TGCGCCAGCAGCCAAGATTTGGGGACAGGGGCCAACGTCCTGACTTTC
TRBJ2-7 | TRBD1 | . | TRBV28 | CSSSPTGGGKDNEQYF | TGTTCCAGCAGCCCGACAGGGGGCGGAAAGGACAATGAGCAGTACTTC
TRBJ1-4 | . | few | TRBV29-1 | CSVEVGAGANEKLFF | TGCAGCGTTGAAGTAGGGGCAGGGGCTAATGAAAAACTGTTTTTT
TRBJ2-7 | TRBD2 | . | TRBV20-1 | CSARATSGDPCEQYF | TGCAGTGCTAGAGCAACTAGCGGGGACCCCTGCGAGCAGTACTTC
TRBJ2-1 | TRBD1 | . | TRBV6-2/TRBV6-3 | CASSYTLGQGVTYNEQFF | TGTGCCAGCAGTTACACCCTAGGACAGGGCGTCACCTACAATGAGCAGTTCTTC
TRBJ2-2 | . | . | TRBV12-3/TRBV12-4 | CASRSVLGNTGELFF | TGTGCCAGCCGTTCGGTTTTGGGAAACACCGGGGAGCTGTTTTTT
TRBJ2-1 | . | . | TRBV4-2 | CASSQSGDYNEQFF | TGTGCCAGCAGCCAATCCGGGGACTACAATGAGCAGTTCTTC
TRBJ1-1 | . | . | TRBV12-3/TRBV12-4 | CASSYRGGTGDAFF | TGTGCCAGCAGCTATAGGGGGGGAACAGGCGACGCTTTCTTT
TRBJ1-6 | . | . | TRBV12-3/TRBV12-4 | CASSLDPGMNSPLHF | TGTGCCAGCAGTTTGGATCCGGGAATGAATTCACCCCTCCACTTT
TRBJ2-5 | TRBD1 | . | TRBV4-2 | CASSHRTPGQGRETQYF | TGTGCCAGCAGCCACCGAACCCCGGGACAGGGACGAGAGACCCAGTACTTC
TRBJ2-7 | TRBD2 | . | TRBV7-9 | CASSLATGTSLYEQYF | TGTGCCAGCAGCTTAGCGACCGGGACTAGTTTATACGAGCAGTACTTC
TRBJ2-3 | . | few | TRBV20-1 | CSARFRARGTDTQYF | TGCAGTGCTAGATTCAGGGCAAGGGGCACAGATACGCAGTATTTT